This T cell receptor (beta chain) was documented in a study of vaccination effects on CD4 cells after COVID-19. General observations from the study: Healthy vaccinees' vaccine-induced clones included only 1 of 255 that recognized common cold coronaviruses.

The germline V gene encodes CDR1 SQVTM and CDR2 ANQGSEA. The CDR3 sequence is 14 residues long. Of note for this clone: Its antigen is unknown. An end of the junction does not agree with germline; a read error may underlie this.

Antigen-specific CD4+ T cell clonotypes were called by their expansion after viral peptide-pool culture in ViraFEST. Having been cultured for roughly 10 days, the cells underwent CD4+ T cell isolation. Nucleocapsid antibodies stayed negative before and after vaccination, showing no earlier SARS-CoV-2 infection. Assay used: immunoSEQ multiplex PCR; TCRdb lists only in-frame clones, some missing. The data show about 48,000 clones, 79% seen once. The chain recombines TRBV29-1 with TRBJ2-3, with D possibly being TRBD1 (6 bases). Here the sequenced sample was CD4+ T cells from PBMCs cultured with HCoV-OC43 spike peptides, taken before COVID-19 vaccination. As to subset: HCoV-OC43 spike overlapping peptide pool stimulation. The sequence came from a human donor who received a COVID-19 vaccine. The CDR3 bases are TGCAGCGTTGAAGATCGGACAGCGACAGATATGCAGTATTTT. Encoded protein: CSVEDRTATDMQYF.